This TCR beta chain was captured by sequencing in a study of control samples from healthy donors and cancer patients. CDR3 size: 15 residues. V dropped 4 bases and J dropped 1; count of bases not matched to a gene: 6. Germline V CDR1 and CDR2: LGHDT, YNNKEL (reference sequence). Only in-frame clones appear in the TCRdb table, and some are missing; sequencing was by immunoSEQ multiplex PCR. The data show about 120,000 clones, approximately 90% seen once. Sequences were obtained from blood. The TCR was taken from a woman between 70 and 85 years old in good health. J is TRBJ1-1 and V is TRBV3-1 (or the pseudogene TRBV3-2), with TRBD1 identical over 7 bases. The CDR3 DNA reads as TGTGCCAGCAGCCCGGGCCGGGACAGGAACACTGAAGCTTTCTTT. This codes for CASSPGRDRNTEAFF.